This T cell receptor beta chain is from a study of OX40 agonist ivuxolimab in advanced cancers. J lost 7 bases, V lost 5 bases, and 8 bases had no gene match. The CDR3 totals 15 residues. Germline V lookup: CDR1 LGHNA, CDR2 YSLEER. The method was immunoSEQ multiplex PCR; TCRdb's version includes in-frame clones alone and lacks a portion of them. The sample has roughly 86,000 clones; approximately 90% are singletons. Exclusion of a patient followed from autoimmune disease history or systemic immunosuppression. The material sequenced was CD4+ or CD8+ T cells sorted from blood, taken in a trial of the OX40 agonist ivuxolimab. The sequence came from an adult with an advanced solid tumor such as melanoma, head and neck, liver or kidney cancer. The V and J genes are TRBV4-3 and TRBJ1-4; 9 bases map to TRBD1. The CDR3 DNA is TGCGCCAGCAGCAAAGGGGACAGGGACGCTGAAAAACTGTTTTTT. This sequence encodes CASSKGDRDAEKLFF.